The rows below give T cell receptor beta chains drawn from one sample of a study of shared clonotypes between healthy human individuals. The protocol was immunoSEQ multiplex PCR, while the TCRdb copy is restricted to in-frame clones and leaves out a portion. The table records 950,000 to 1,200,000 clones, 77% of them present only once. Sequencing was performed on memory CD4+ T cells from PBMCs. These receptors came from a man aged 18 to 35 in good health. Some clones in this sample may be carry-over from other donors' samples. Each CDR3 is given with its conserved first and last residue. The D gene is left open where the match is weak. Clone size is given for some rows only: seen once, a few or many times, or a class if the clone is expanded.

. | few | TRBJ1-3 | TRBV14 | TGTGCCAGCAGCTACGGTCACTCTGGAAACACCATATATTTT | CASSYGHSGNTIYF
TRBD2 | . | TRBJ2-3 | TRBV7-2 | TGTGCCAGCAGCTTAGGGGCTAGCGGGAGGGCAGATACGCAGTATTTT | CASSLGASGRADTQYF
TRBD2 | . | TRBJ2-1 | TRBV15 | TGTGCCACCAGCAGAGTCCTGGGACTAGCACTCAATGAGCAGTTCTTC | CATSRVLGLALNEQFF
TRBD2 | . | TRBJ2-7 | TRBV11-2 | TGTGCCAGCAGGTTGGGCGGGAGGGCCAACGAGCAGTACTTC | CASRLGGRANEQYF
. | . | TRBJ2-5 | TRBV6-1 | TGTGCCAGGCCATTAGAGACCCAGTACTTC | CARPLETQYF
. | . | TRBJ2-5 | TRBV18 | TGTGCCAGCTCACCATTGGGGGAGACCCAGTACTTC | CASSPLGETQYF
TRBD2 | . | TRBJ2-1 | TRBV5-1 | TGCGCCAGCAGCGGACTAGCTACCTACAATGAGCAGTTCTTC | CASSGLATYNEQFF
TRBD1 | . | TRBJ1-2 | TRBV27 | TGTGCCAGCAGTTCTCACTCCTTAGGGGGCGCAGATGGCTACACCTTC | CASSSHSLGGADGYTF
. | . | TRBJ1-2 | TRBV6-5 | TGTGCCAGCAGTTTGGGAGGGAACTATGGCTACACCTTC | CASSLGGNYGYTF
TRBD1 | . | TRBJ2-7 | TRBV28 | TGTGCCAGCAGTAAAGCACAGGGGGCGCGGTACGAGCAGTACTTC | CASSKAQGARYEQYF
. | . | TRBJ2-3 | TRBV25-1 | TGTGCCAGCAGTCCGGGAGGACAGGGAGCAGATACGCAGTATTTT | CASSPGGQGADTQYF
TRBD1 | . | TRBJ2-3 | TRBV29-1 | TGCAGCCTAAGACAGGGGTCAATAACAGATACGCAGTATTTT | CSLRQGSITDTQYF
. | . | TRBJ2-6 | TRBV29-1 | TGCAGCGTCCGGCCCTCTGGGGCCAACGTCCTGACTTTC | CSVRPSGANVLTF
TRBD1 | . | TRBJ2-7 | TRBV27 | TGTGCCAGCAGTTTACAAGGGGGCCCCTTCGAGCAGTACTTC | CASSLQGGPFEQYF
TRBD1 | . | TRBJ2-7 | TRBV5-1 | TGCGCCAGCAGCCCGGGGGGCGGGACAGGGCACTACGAGCAGTACTTC | CASSPGGGTGHYEQYF
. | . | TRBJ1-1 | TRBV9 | TGTGCCAGCAGCGTAGTAGGAGACACTGAAGCTTTCTTT | CASSVVGDTEAFF
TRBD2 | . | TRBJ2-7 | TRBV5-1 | TGCGCCAGCAGTATCGGACTAGCGGGGTTCCCCTCCTACGAGCAGTACTTC | CASSIGLAGFPSYEQYF
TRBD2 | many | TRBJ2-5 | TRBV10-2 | TGCGCCAGCAGTGCCTTCCTCGGGGTAGCGGGTTCCCCAAAAGAGACCCAGTACTTC | CASSAFLGVAGSPKETQYF
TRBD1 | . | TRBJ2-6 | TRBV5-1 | TGCGCCAGCAACTGGCGACAGGGATCCTTGGCCGGGGCCAACGTCCTGACTTTC | CASNWRQGSLAGANVLTF
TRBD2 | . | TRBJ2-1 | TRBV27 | TGTGCCAGCAGTTTATCGAGAAGCGGGAGTGATCCCTCCTACAATGAGCAGTTCTTC | CASSLSRSGSDPSYNEQFF
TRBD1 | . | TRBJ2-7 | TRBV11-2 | TGTGCCAGCAGCCTTCGATCCGGGACAGGATCCTACGAGCAGTACTTC | CASSLRSGTGSYEQYF
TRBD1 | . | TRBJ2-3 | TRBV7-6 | TGTGCCAGCAGCGCCGCCGGGACAGGGTGGACAGATACGCAGTATTTT | CASSAAGTGWTDTQYF
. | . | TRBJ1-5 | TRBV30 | TGTGCCTGGAGTGATCGGCAGGGTGGCAATCAGCCCCAGCATTTT | CAWSDRQGGNQPQHF
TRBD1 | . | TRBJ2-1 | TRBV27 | TGTGCCAGCAGAACTCTTAAACAGGGGTCCTCCTACAATGAGCAGTTCTTC | CASRTLKQGSSYNEQFF
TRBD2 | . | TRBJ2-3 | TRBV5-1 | TGCGCCAGCAGCGTCCCCACGGGAGGGCCGACAGATACGCAGTATTTT | CASSVPTGGPTDTQYF
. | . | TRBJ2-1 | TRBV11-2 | TGTGCCAGCAGCTTAGGGGAGCGGCGCTCCTACAATGAGCAGTTCTTC | CASSLGERRSYNEQFF
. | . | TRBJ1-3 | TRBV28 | TGTGCCAGCAAGTTCGGGGTCCCTGGAAACACCATATATTTT | CASKFGVPGNTIYF
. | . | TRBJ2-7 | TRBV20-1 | TGCAGTGCGTATCCCAACGAGCAGTACTTC | CSAYPNEQYF
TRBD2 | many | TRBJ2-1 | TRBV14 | TGTGCCAGCAGCCAAGATAGGCCGGGACTAGCGGGAGTACGGGAGCAGTTCTTC | CASSQDRPGLAGVREQFF
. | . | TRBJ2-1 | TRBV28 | TGTGCCAGCAGTTTAGTGACTCTCCGGGACATCTCCTACAATGAGCAGTTCTTC | CASSLVTLRDISYNEQFF
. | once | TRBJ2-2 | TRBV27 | TGTGCCAGCAAGTACGGGAGTGTTGTGACCGGGGAGCTGTTTTTT | CASKYGSVVTGELFF
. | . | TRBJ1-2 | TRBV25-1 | TGTGCCAGCAGTGAAGATAGAGGTGGCTACACCTTC | CASSEDRGGYTF
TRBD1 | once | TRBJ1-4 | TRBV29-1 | TGCAGCTCAGACAGGGGAATAGGGTTTTTT | CSSDRGIGFF
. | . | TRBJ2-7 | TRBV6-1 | TGTGCCAGCAGTGAATGGGACAATTACGAGCAGTACTTC | CASSEWDNYEQYF
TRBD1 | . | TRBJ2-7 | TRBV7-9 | TGTGCCAGCAGCTTATGGACAGGGTCATTATCCGAGCAGTACTTC | CASSLWTGSLSEQYF
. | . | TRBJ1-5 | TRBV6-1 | TGTGCCAGCGTGTCAGGGCTTAGCAATCAGCCCCAGCATTTT | CASVSGLSNQPQHF
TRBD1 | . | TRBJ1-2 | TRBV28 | TGTGCCAGCAGACAAGACAGGGCACACGGCTACACCTTC | CASRQDRAHGYTF
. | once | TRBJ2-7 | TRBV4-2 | TGTGCCAGCAACACCCGGGCGGAGGCCGCATACGAGCAGTACTTC | CASNTRAEAAYEQYF
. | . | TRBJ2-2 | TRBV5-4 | TGTGCCAGCAGCCCCCAAGGAGGAGGGAACACCGGGGAGCTGTTTTTT | CASSPQGGGNTGELFF
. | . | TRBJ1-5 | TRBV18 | TGTGCCAGCTCACCATCCAGGGCGGGTCGGAGCAATCAGCCCCAGCATTTT | CASSPSRAGRSNQPQHF
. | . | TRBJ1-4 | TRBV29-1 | TGCAGCGTTGCGTACAGGGATCCAACTAATGAAAAACTGTTTTTT | CSVAYRDPTNEKLFF
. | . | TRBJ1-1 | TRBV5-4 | TGTGCCAGCAGCTTGGGGGGTACGAACACTGAAGCTTTCTTT | CASSLGGTNTEAFF
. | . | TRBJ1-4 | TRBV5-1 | TGCGCCAGCAGCTTGGGTTCGGGGGCAAGTGAAAAACTGTTTTTT | CASSLGSGASEKLFF
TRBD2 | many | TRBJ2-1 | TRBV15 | TGTGCCACCAGCAGAGATAGGCTGACTAGCGGGATGTACAATGAGCAGTTCTTC | CATSRDRLTSGMYNEQFF
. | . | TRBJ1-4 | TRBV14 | TGTGCCAGCAGCCAAGATTTGGCAGTTAATGAAAAACTGTTTTTT | CASSQDLAVNEKLFF
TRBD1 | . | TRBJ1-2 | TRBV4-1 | TGCGCCAGCAGCCACCCCGGACAGGGCCTTGGCTACACCTTC | CASSHPGQGLGYTF
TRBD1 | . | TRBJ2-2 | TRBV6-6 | TGTGCCAGCAGACTCCCGGGACAGGACACCGGGGAGCTGTTTTTT | CASRLPGQDTGELFF
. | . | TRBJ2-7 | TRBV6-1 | TGTGCCAGCAGTGAAGCGAGGACAGAAGGATACGAGCAGTACTTC | CASSEARTEGYEQYF
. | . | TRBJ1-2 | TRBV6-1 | TGTGCCAGCAGTGAAACGGGAAACTATGGCTACACCTTC | CASSETGNYGYTF
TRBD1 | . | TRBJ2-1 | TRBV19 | TGTGCCAGTACCGGACAGGGGATGTACAATGAGCAGTTCTTC | CASTGQGMYNEQFF
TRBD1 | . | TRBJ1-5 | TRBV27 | TGTGCCAGCAGTACCTACAGGGGAAGCAATCAGCCCCAGCATTTT | CASSTYRGSNQPQHF
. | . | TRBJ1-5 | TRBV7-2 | TGTGCCAGCAGCCCCGGGGGCGCGGGGCAGCCCCAGCACTTT | CASSPGGAGQPQHF
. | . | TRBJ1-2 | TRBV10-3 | TGTGCCATCAGAGGGACGGAAGGTCCGAACTATGGCTACACCTTC | CAIRGTEGPNYGYTF